The TCR beta chain described here comes from a study of blood T cells in healthy people across ages. PBMCs, at least 7 million per sample, were isolated. Total RNA extraction produced at least 5.5 micrograms (per sample) for the study. Next came a second PCR, run for about 6 to 12 cycles, which used a sample-barcoded 5' primer along with a J-beta primer mix. TCRdb recomputed calls from the 5' RACE reads with MiXCR, one row per CDR3 protein. The table has 700,000 to 900,000 distinct CDR3 sequences, 25% to 30% seen once; the top ten hold approximately 2.9%. This sample was shared with a second study, whose subject was T cells of mothers and their children.

The sequencing input was blood. The TCR originated in a boy between 10 and 17 years old in good health.

The CDR3 coding sequence is TGTGCCAGCAGATACAAGGGACTTGGGGGGAGCTCCTACAATGAGCAGTTCTTC. This codes for CASRYKGLGGSSYNEQFF. The chain has TRBV2 and TRBJ2-1, with D maybe TRBD2 (6 bases). The V end lost 6 bases, the J end lost 0 bases, and 21 bases lay between the germline ends. The germline gives CDR1 SNHLY, CDR2 FYNNEI. CDR3 size: 18 residues.